This T cell receptor (beta chain) was captured in a study of blood T cells in healthy people across ages. Sample-barcoded 5' priming and a J-beta primer mix drove a second PCR of about 6 to 12 cycles. TCRdb re-called the 5' RACE reads through MiXCR, storing one row per CDR3 protein. The repertoire holds some 760,000 distinct CDR3 sequences, around 25% seen once, with approximately 3.7% in the top ten. CDR1 is ENHRY and CDR2 is SYGVKD in the germline V gene. V was trimmed by 7 bases and J by 1 base, leaving 8 bases between them. The CDR3 contains 13 residues. These data were likewise used in another study, on T cells of mothers and their children.

This sequence was found in a boy between 10 and 17 years old in good health. The specimen sequenced was blood. The V gene is TRBV10-3, the J gene TRBJ1-5; D is unclear. CDR3 in amino acids: CAITEDSNQPQHF. CDR3 nucleotide sequence: TGTGCCATCACCGAGGACAGCAATCAGCCCCAGCATTTT.